The 14 T cell receptor beta chains listed next were all sequenced from one sample in a study of blood T cells in healthy people across ages. With a J-beta primer mix and a sample-barcoded 5' primer, a second PCR ran 7 to 11 cycles. MiXCR, applied by TCRdb to the 5' RACE reads, yields one record per CDR3 protein. This repertoire shows around 1,000,000 distinct CDR3 sequences, more than 30% found once; its top ten account for about an eighth. Sequencing was performed on blood. The receptors stem from a man between 18 and 29 years old in good health.

V is TRBV9 and J is TRBJ2-2; either TRBD1 or TRBD2 may supply D (6 bases each). The germline V and J ends were trimmed by 4 bases and 6 bases, with 25 bases remaining between them. CDR1 SGDLS and CDR2 YYNGEE come from the germline V gene. This CDR3 has 18 amino acids. DNA for the CDR3: TGTGCCAGCAGCTCACGCCTGGGGGGCAGTCTTCCGGCCGGGGAGCTGTTTTTT. Its protein product is CASSSRLGGSLPAGELFF.

This CDR3 reads CASSSTSGGSPEQFF. The CDR3, as DNA: TGTGCCAGCAGCTCGACTAGCGGGGGAAGTCCCGAGCAGTTCTTC. The V and J genes are TRBV11-2 and TRBJ2-1; 12 nucleotides line up with TRBD2. Germline values: CDR1 SGHAT, CDR2 FQNNGV. J was trimmed by 10 bases and V by 4 bases; bases with no gene match: 8. CDR3 size: 15 residues.

This chain links TRBV24-1 with TRBJ1-1; possible D gene TRBD1, 6 bases. Germline loops: CDR1 KGHDR, CDR2 SFDVKD. The CDR3 is 12 amino acids. V lost 2 bases to trimming and J lost 8 bases, with 8 bases between them. Here the CDR3 reads CATSDYTGEAFF. As DNA, the CDR3 is TGTGCCACCAGTGATTACACAGGGGAAGCTTTCTTT.

V and J are TRBV29-1 and TRBJ1-1; D perhaps matches TRBD1 (6 bases). Per the germline V gene, CDR1 is SQVTM and CDR2 is ANQGSEA. The CDR3 is made up of 12 amino acids. V was trimmed by 8 bases and J by 5 bases, leaving 15 bases between them. As DNA, the CDR3 is TGCAGCACAGGCGGGGGGCGGACTGAAGCTTTCTTT. This translates into CSTGGGRTEAFF. Filled out from reference TRBV29-1 and TRBJ1-1, the complete variable domain reads SAVISQKPSRDICQRGTSLTIQCQVDSQVTMMFWYRQQPGQSLTLIATANQGSEATYESGFVIDKFPISRPNLTFSTLTVSNMSPEDSSIYLCSTGGGRTEAFFGQGTRLTVV.

This chain's CDR3 is CASSPEAQVTDTQYF. The CDR3 coding sequence is TGTGCCAGCAGCCCGGAGGCCCAGGTCACAGATACGCAGTATTTT. This chain joins TRBV5-6 and TRBJ2-3; a possible D gene is TRBD2 (5 bases). Germline-derived CDR1 and CDR2 are SGHDT and YYEEEE. Trimming left V 4 bases short and J 2 bases short, with 14 bases between. This CDR3 contains 15 residues.

A few counts support this clonotype. The genes are TRBV7-6 and TRBJ1-1, with 11 bases fitting TRBD1. Germline CDR1 SGHVS, CDR2 FNYEAQ. V dropped 5 bases and J dropped 5; count of bases not matched to a gene: 10. The CDR3 runs to 16 residues. This chain's CDR3 is CASSRGQGARWTEAFF. CDR3 coding DNA: TGTGCCAGCAGCCGAGGACAGGGGGCGCGGTGGACTGAAGCTTTCTTT.

V gene TRBV5-1 combines with J gene TRBJ2-3; D may be TRBD2 (6 bases). Trimming left V 0 bases short and J 5 bases short, with 13 bases between. The CDR3 extends over 15 amino acids. Germline-derived CDR1 and CDR2 are SGHRS and YFSETQ. The CDR3 nucleotides read TGCGCCAGCAGCTTGGGAAGGGTGGGAGGAGATACGCAGTATTTT. It specifies CASSLGRVGGDTQYF.

This chain uses TRBV7-8 with TRBJ1-1; no reliable D call. V was trimmed by 5 bases and J by 1 base, leaving 8 bases between them. The germline V gene encodes CDR1 SGHVS and CDR2 FQNEAQ. This CDR3 contains 13 residues. CDR3 protein: CASSPVSNTEAFF. The CDR3 bases are TGTGCCAGCAGCCCTGTATCGAACACTGAAGCTTTCTTT. Combining the CDR3 with reference TRBV7-8 and TRBJ1-1 gives the whole variable domain GAGVSQSPRYKVAKRGQDVALRCDPISGHVSLFWYQQALGQGPEFLTYFQNEAQLDKSGLPSDRFFAERPEGSVSTLKIQRTQQEDSAVYLCASSPVSNTEAFFGQGTRLTVV.

Here the CDR3 reads CASSKLTGNTGELFF. CDR3 coding DNA: TGTGCCAGCAGTAAACTGACAGGGAACACCGGGGAGCTGTTTTTT. This chain joins TRBV25-1 and TRBJ2-2; weak D call: TRBD1 (6 bases). Trimming took 5 bases from V and 1 from J, leaving 11 bases between them. The germline CDR1 and CDR2 sequences are MGHDK and SYGVNS. CDR3 length equals 15 residues.

The rearrangement links TRBV20-1 to TRBJ1-4; weak D call: TRBD1 (6 bases). CDR1 DFQATT and CDR2 SNEGSKA come from the germline V gene (reference sequence). The CDR3 contains 14 residues. V gave up 6 bases and J gave up 8 bases, with 19 bases separating them. The CDR3 DNA follows: TGCAGTGCACTAGATCAGGGGAGAGGGGAAAAACTGTTTTTT. Its translation: CSALDQGRGEKLFF.

The rearrangement joins TRBV7-9 to TRBJ1-4; D not certain. The ends were cut back, 4 bases at V and 5 bases at J, with 11 bases in the middle. Looked up from germline, CDR1 is SEHNR and CDR2 is FQNEAQ (reference sequence). The CDR3 runs 14 residues. The CDR3 protein is CASSSGRDNEKLFF. In nucleotides, the CDR3 is TGTGCCAGCAGCTCCGGCAGAGACAATGAAAAACTGTTTTTT.

This clonotype was recorded a few times. V usage is TRBV4-2 and J usage is TRBJ2-3; 9 bases align to TRBD1. V shed 5 bases, J shed 6 bases, and the junction held 9 bases outside the gene matches. The CDR3 runs to 15 residues. Germline values: CDR1 LGHNA, CDR2 YNFKEQ. The CDR3 DNA reads TGTGCCAGCAGCGCGAGGACAGGGGAGAAGGATACGCAGTATTTT. It translates to CASSARTGEKDTQYF.

On this clonotype itself: Germline is not matched at one junction end, which may reflect a read error. This chain links TRBV20-1 with TRBJ1-5, with a possible D match to TRBD1 (5 bases). The CDR3 length is 13 residues. CDR1 is DFQATT, CDR2 SNEGSKA, per germline (reference sequence). The CDR3 loop is CSALQVSNQPQHF. CDR3 DNA: TGCAGTGCTTTACAGGTTTCCAATCAGCCTCAGCATTTT.

This clonotype was detected ten times or more. The chain recombines TRBV29-1 with TRBJ1-1; perhaps TRBD1 as D (6 bases). Germline CDR1 is SQVTM and CDR2 is ANQGSEA. This CDR3 contains 14 residues. Between the trimmed V and J ends, which lost 5 bases and 1 base, there was a span of 14 bases. CDR3 nucleotide sequence: TGCAGCGTTATCCGGACAGTGCAGAACACTGAAGCTTTCTTT. It translates to CSVIRTVQNTEAFF.